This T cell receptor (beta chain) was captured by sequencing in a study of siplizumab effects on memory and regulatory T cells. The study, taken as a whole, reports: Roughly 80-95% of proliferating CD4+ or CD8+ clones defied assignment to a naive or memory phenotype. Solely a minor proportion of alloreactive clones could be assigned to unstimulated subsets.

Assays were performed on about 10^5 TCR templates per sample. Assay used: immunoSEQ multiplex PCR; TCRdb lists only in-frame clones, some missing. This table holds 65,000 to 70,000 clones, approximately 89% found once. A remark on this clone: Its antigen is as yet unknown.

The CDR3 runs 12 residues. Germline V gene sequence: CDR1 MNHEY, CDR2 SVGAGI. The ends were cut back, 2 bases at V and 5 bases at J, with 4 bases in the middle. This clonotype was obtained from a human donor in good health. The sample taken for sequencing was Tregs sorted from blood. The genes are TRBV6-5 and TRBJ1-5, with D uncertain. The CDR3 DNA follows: TGTGCCAGCAGTTACAAGTATCAGCCCCAGCATTTT. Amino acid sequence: CASSYKYQPQHF.